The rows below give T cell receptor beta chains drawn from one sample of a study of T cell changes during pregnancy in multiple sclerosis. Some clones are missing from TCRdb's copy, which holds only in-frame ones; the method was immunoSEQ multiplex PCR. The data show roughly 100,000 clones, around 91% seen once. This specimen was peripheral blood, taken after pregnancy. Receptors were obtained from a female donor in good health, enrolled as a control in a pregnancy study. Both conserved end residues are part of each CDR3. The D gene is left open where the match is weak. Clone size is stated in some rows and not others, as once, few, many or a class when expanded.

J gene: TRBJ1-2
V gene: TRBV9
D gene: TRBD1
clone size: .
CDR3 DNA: TGTGCCAGCAGCGACCGGGACAGGGTCGGCTATGGCTACACCTTC
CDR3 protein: CASSDRDRVGYGYTF

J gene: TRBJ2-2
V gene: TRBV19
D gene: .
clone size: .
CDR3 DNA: TGTGCCAGTAGTATGTCCGACACCGGGGAGCTGTTTTTT
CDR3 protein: CASSMSDTGELFF

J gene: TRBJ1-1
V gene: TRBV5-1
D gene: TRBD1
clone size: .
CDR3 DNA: TGCGCCAGCAGCTTGGTGGTCAGGGGGCGCGGGGGAGGCACTGAAGCTTTCTTT
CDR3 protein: CASSLVVRGRGGGTEAFF

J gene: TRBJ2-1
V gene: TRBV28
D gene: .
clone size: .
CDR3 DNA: TGTGCCAGCCGACGGACGGGGAGAGCCTCCTACAATGAGCAGTTCTTC
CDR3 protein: CASRRTGRASYNEQFF

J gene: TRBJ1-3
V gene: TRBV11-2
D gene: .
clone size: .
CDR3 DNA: TGTGCCAGCAGCACCGTTTCGGGGGGCGGGGGAAACACCATATATTTT
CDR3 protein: CASSTVSGGGGNTIYF

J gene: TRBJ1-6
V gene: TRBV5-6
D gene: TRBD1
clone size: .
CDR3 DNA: TGTGCCAGCAGCTTGCTAGGGGGCGATAATTCACCCCTCCACTTT
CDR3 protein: CASSLLGGDNSPLHF

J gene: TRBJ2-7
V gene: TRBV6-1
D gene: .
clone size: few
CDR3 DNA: TGTGCCAGCAGTGAATTTCGGTACGAGCAGTACTTC
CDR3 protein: CASSEFRYEQYF

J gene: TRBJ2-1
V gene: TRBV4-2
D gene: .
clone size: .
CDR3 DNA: TGTGCCAGCAGCCTCCGCGGGGATGAGCAGTTCTTC
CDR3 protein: CASSLRGDEQFF

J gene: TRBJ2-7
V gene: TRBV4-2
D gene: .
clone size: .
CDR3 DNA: TGTGCCAGCGGACCCCCGGGAGCCTCCTACGAGCAGTACTTC
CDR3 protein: CASGPPGASYEQYF

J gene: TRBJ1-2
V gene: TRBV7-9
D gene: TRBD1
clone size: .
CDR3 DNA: TGTGCCAGCAGCTTGGACAGGTTAAAGGGTGGTGGCTACACCTTC
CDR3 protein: CASSLDRLKGGGYTF

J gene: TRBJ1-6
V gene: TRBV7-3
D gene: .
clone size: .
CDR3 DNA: TGTGCCAGCAGCTTAACTCTCCCTTACAGGGCAAACTCCTATAATTCACCCCTCCACTTT
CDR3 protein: CASSLTLPYRANSYNSPLHF

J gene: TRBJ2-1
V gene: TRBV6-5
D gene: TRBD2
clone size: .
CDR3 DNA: TGTGCCAGCAGTTGGGGGGGAGGTCACAATGAGCAGTTCTTC
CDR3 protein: CASSWGGGHNEQFF

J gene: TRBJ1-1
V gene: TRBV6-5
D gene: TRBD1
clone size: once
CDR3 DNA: TGTGCCAGCAGTGCGCCAGGGACAGGGGGCCGAGCTTTCTTT
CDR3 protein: CASSAPGTGGRAFF

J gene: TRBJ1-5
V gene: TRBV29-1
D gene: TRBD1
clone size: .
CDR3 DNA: TGCAGCGTACAAGAGGGACAGAAAGAGAATTATAGCAATCAGCCCCAGCATTTT
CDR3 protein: CSVQEGQKENYSNQPQHF

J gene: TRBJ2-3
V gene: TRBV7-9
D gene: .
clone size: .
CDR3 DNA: TGTGCCAGCAGCCGGGACAGGGACGCGACGGGGGGGCTTCGGGATACGCAGTATTTT
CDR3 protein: CASSRDRDATGGLRDTQYF

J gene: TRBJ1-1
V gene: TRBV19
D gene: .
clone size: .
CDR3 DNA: TGTGCCAGTAGTATGTACGAAGCGGGGGCGGGTGAAGCTTTCTTT
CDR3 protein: CASSMYEAGAGEAFF